This T cell receptor (beta chain) was identified during a study of shared clonotypes between healthy human individuals. Some clones are missing from TCRdb's copy, which holds only in-frame ones; the method was immunoSEQ multiplex PCR. The data show some 1,900,000 clones, just under 95% seen once. This clone was recorded only once. With 4 bases removed from V and 6 bases from J, the gap between germline ends came to 16 bases. Germline V gene sequence: CDR1 SEHNR, CDR2 FQNEAQ (reference sequence). The CDR3 has 15 residues. Terminally differentiated effector memory CD45RA+ cells were excluded from the naive CD8 cells, which were CD45RO-negative and positively selected for CCR7.

The chain is built from TRBV7-9 and TRBJ2-1; unclear D gene. The sample was naive CD8+ T cells sorted from blood. The TCR comes from a man aged 18 to 35 in good health. The CDR3 loop is CASSSIDDPVNEQFF. In DNA, the CDR3 is TGTGCCAGCAGCTCGATTGATGACCCAGTCAATGAGCAGTTCTTC.